The 30 T cell receptor beta chains below all came from one sample that was sequenced in a study of blood T cell repertoires in COVID-19 (dated by TCRdb to 2018 to 2021). The library was prepared using the immunoSEQ multiplex PCR assay. The immuneACCESS repertoire file appears here via TCRdb, limited to in-frame rearrangements. These files lack a portion of the clones; in checked studies, under half of the deficit traces to unresolved V genes, and the cause of the others is not known. This sample is represented by approximately 200,000 clones; 65% to 85% of them were singletons. 2.5% to 3.5% of the sample comes from the top ten. Sample: PBMCs or T cells enriched from blood (not recorded which). Receptors were obtained from a woman in her 30s who had recovered from COVID-19.

The chain couples TRBV11-2 to TRBJ1-6; D may be TRBD1 (6 bases). Germline CDR1 is SGHAT and CDR2 is FQNNGV. There are 14 residues in the CDR3. V was clipped by 2 bases and J by 4 bases, with 6 bases between them. The CDR3 bases are TGTGCCAGCAGCTTACAGGGGTATAATTCACCCCTCCACTTT. As protein: CASSLQGYNSPLHF.

V usage is TRBV5-6 and J usage is TRBJ1-3, with 8 bases that match TRBD1. The germline V gene encodes CDR1 SGHDT and CDR2 YYEEEE. J gave up 2 bases and V 3 bases, and 4 bases lay outside the gene matches. The CDR3 extends over 15 amino acids. In DNA form, the CDR3 reads TGTGCCAGCAGCTACCCAGGGGGCACTGGAAACACCATATATTTT. Protein sequence: CASSYPGGTGNTIYF.

The J gene is TRBJ1-1, the V gene TRBV7-8; a possible D gene is TRBD1 (6 bases). Germline V gene lookup returns CDR1 SGHVS and CDR2 FQNEAQ. The length of the CDR3 is 13 residues. Trimming cost V 6 bases and J 1 base, with 9 bases left between them. The CDR3 reads CASRMTGNTEAFF. The CDR3 region has the DNA TGTGCCAGCAGAATGACAGGGAACACTGAAGCTTTCTTT.

The chain recombines TRBV10-2 with TRBJ2-4, with 9 bases lining up with TRBD2. Germline V gene lookup returns CDR1 WSHSY and CDR2 SAAADI. V dropped 6 bases and J dropped 16; count of bases not matched to a gene: 19. The CDR3 has 15 residues. The CDR3 nucleotides read TGCGCCAGCAGGGCTTTGGAGCGGGGGGCTCCCCTACGCTACTTC. This translates into CASRALERGAPLRYF.

The chain recombines TRBV7-2 with TRBJ1-1; perhaps TRBD1 as D (5 bases). CDR3 size: 18 residues. Trimming took 0 bases from V and 9 from J, leaving 26 bases between them. Germline V gene data show CDR1 as SGHTA and CDR2 as FQGNSA. The CDR3 nucleotides read TGTGCCAGCAGCTTAGCGCGGAGGCAAGCGGGGCCAGGTGGTAAAGCTTTCTTT. Its protein product is CASSLARRQAGPGGKAFF.

This chain links TRBV7-6 with TRBJ2-2; 8 bases are shared with TRBD1. The CDR3 consists of 17 residues. Germline CDR1 is SGHVS and CDR2 is FNYEAQ. Trimming took 1 base from V and 0 from J; bases not matched to a gene: 4. CDR3 sequence reads: CASSLGTGRPNTGELFF. CDR3 bases: TGTGCCAGCAGCTTAGGGACAGGGAGACCGAACACCGGGGAGCTGTTTTTT.

The V and J genes are TRBV5-4 and TRBJ2-3; the match to TRBD2 covers 7 bases. Germline V gene sequence: CDR1 SGHNT, CDR2 YYREEE (reference sequence). V shed 1 base, J shed 1 base, and the junction held 6 bases outside the gene matches. The CDR3 sequence is 16 residues long. In DNA form, the CDR3 reads TGTGCCAGCAGCTTGCCCGGCCGGGGGGGCACAGATACGCAGTATTTT. Encoded protein: CASSLPGRGGTDTQYF.

This clone appeared once. The gene calls are TRBV9 and TRBJ1-1; 8 bases fit TRBD1. CDR1 is SGDLS and CDR2 is YYNGEE in the germline V gene. V lost 4 bases, J lost 4 bases, and 12 bases stayed unmatched. The CDR3 is 16 amino acids. The chain's CDR3 is CASSSRTGFGSTEAFF. The CDR3 DNA sequence: TGTGCCAGCAGCTCGCGGACAGGGTTTGGAAGCACTGAAGCTTTCTTT.

The V gene is TRBV5-1, the J gene TRBJ2-3, with D tentatively TRBD1 (5 bases). CDR3 length equals 15 residues. Germline V gives CDR1 SGHRS, CDR2 YFSETQ. V lost 4 bases to trimming and J lost 2 bases, with 14 bases between them. This CDR3 reads CASSHSAGYTDTQYF. DNA for the CDR3: TGCGCCAGCAGCCACAGTGCAGGGTACACAGATACGCAGTATTTT.

The chain couples TRBV5-1 to TRBJ2-5; weak D call: TRBD2 (5 bases). Trimming took off 0 bases at V and 3 bases at J, with 9 bases between the two ends. Germline assignment: CDR1 SGHRS and CDR2 YFSETQ. This CDR3 region has 14 residues. This chain's CDR3 is CASSLVPSKETQYF. CDR3 sequence (DNA): TGCGCCAGCAGCTTGGTACCTAGCAAAGAGACCCAGTACTTC. Drawing the rest from reference TRBV5-1 and TRBJ2-5, the complete variable domain is KAGVTQTPRYLIKTRGQQVTLSCSPISGHRSVSWYQQTPGQGLQFLFEYFSETQRNKGNFPGRFSGRQFSNSRSEMNVSTLELGDSALYLCASSLVPSKETQYFGPGTRLLVL.

The V gene is TRBV7-9, the J gene TRBJ2-1; D gene ambiguous. The CDR3 is 16 residues long. The V and J ends lost 3 bases and 0 bases respectively, with 12 bases between them. CDR1 is SEHNR and CDR2 is FQNEAQ in the germline V gene (reference sequence). The CDR3 sequence: CASSFGAKRSYNEQFF. CDR3 bases: TGTGCCAGCAGCTTTGGCGCGAAGCGCTCCTACAATGAGCAGTTCTTC.

The V gene is TRBV5-4, the J gene TRBJ1-1, with TRBD1 matching 10 bases. The CDR3 loop spans 15 amino acids. Germline assignment: CDR1 SGHNT and CDR2 YYREEE (reference sequence). J gave up 4 bases and V 2 bases, and 5 bases lay outside the gene matches. The CDR3 is CASSFTRTGGTEAFF. Written as DNA, the CDR3 is TGTGCCAGCAGCTTCACCCGGACAGGGGGCACTGAAGCTTTCTTT.

V is TRBV28 and J is TRBJ2-1; unclear D gene. Trimming removed 8 bases at V and 9 bases at J, with 14 bases between. The CDR3 has 12 residues. Germline CDR1 reads MDHEN; CDR2 reads SYDVKM. The CDR3 reads CASYSFPPEQFF. The CDR3 region has the DNA TGTGCCAGCTATTCCTTCCCCCCTGAGCAGTTCTTC.

The genes are TRBV30 and TRBJ2-7; TRBD2 matches at 7 bases. Germline CDR1 reads GTSNPN; CDR2 reads SVGIG (reference sequence). J lost 3 bases, V lost 1 base, and 9 bases had no gene match. The CDR3 is 15 amino acids. The CDR3 DNA sequence: TGTGCCTGGAGTGCCCCACTGACTAGCCGCTACGAGCAGTACTTC. Amino acid sequence: CAWSAPLTSRYEQYF.

The CDR3 nucleotides read TGTGCCAGCTCGCCTCAGGGGTACTATGGCTACACCTTC. Encoded protein: CASSPQGYYGYTF. The gene calls are TRBV18 and TRBJ1-2, with D tentatively TRBD1 (6 bases). Germline V gene lookup returns CDR1 KGHSH and CDR2 LQKENI. V lost 6 bases to trimming and J lost 3 bases, with 11 bases between them. The CDR3 is 13 residues long.

The V gene is TRBV18, the J gene TRBJ2-1; 10 nucleotides align to TRBD2. CDR1 KGHSH and CDR2 LQKENI come from the germline V gene. V lost 3 bases to trimming and J lost 7 bases; unmatched junction nucleotides: 6. CDR3 size: 15 residues. The CDR3 spells CASSPRVAGGNEQFF. CDR3 sequence (DNA): TGTGCCAGCTCACCCCGGGTAGCGGGAGGAAATGAGCAGTTCTTC. The complete variable domain, with remaining parts taken from reference TRBV18 and TRBJ2-1, reads NAGVMQNPRHLVRRRGQEARLRCSPMKGHSHVYWYRQLPEEGLKFMVYLQKENIIDESGMPKERFSAEFPKEGPSILRIQQVVRGDSAAYFCASSPRVAGGNEQFFGPGTRLTVL.

The genes are TRBV9 and TRBJ2-7, with TRBD1 matching over 7 bases. With V trimmed by 4 bases and J by 5 bases, 15 bases remained unmatched. There are 16 residues in the CDR3. CDR1 and CDR2 (germline): SGDLS, YYNGEE. The CDR3 nucleotides are TGTGCCAGCAGCACCACAGGGGCCTCCTATGGCGACGAGCAGTACTTC. This codes for CASSTTGASYGDEQYF. Using reference TRBV9 and TRBJ2-7 for the parts outside the CDR3, the full variable domain is DSGVTQTPKHLITATGQRVTLRCSPRSGDLSVYWYQQSLDQGLQFLIQYYNGEERAKGNILERFSAQQFPDLHSELNLSSLELGDSALYFCASSTTGASYGDEQYFGPGTRLTVT.

This clone appeared a few times. This chain joins TRBV5-1 and TRBJ2-1, with 9 bases that match TRBD2. Trimming cost V 4 bases and J 7 bases; bases outside gene matches: 9. Germline V gene sequence: CDR1 SGHRS, CDR2 YFSETQ. The CDR3 is made up of 15 amino acids. Here the CDR3 reads CASSPRGGRDNEQFF. In DNA form, the CDR3 reads TGCGCCAGCAGCCCAAGGGGCGGGAGGGATAATGAGCAGTTCTTC.

The rearrangement uses TRBV7-8 and TRBJ1-4; D is undetermined. The CDR3 runs 10 residues. Trimming took 9 bases from V and 7 from J, leaving 6 bases between them. Germline V gene data show CDR1 as SGHVS and CDR2 as FQNEAQ. CDR3 protein: CASSGEKLFF. The CDR3 nucleotides read TGTGCCAGTTCGGGTGAAAAACTGTTTTTT.

In its sample, this clone was seen many times. This rearrangement joins TRBV7-2 to TRBJ1-3, with D possibly matching TRBD1 (5 bases). The CDR3 is made up of 15 amino acids. Germline V lookup: CDR1 SGHTA, CDR2 FQGNSA. Trimming cost V 3 bases and J 1 base, with 10 bases left between them. CDR3 loop: CASSLRRGSGNTIYF. The DNA for the CDR3 is TGTGCCAGCAGCTTGCGGAGGGGTTCTGGAAACACCATATATTTT.

This clone was counted a single time. The chain recombines TRBV13 with TRBJ2-7; possible D gene TRBD2, 5 bases. Germline CDR1 PRHDT, CDR2 FYEKMQ (reference sequence). Trimming pared 6 bases from V and 2 bases from J, leaving 11 bases between. The CDR3 consists of 13 residues. CDR3 nucleotides: TGTGCCAGCAGACCGGCCGGGGCCTACGAGCAGTACGTC. Protein sequence: CASRPAGAYEQYV.

This chain links TRBV5-1 with TRBJ1-3; 7 bases are a match to TRBD1. CDR1 and CDR2 from the germline V gene are SGHRS and YFSETQ. V dropped 4 bases and J dropped 0; count of bases not matched to a gene: 4. This CDR3 is built from 15 residues. CDR3 sequence: CASSATGVSGNTIYF. The CDR3 DNA sequence: TGCGCCAGCAGCGCCACAGGGGTCTCTGGAAACACCATATATTTT.

This clone has a single count. V is TRBV18 and J is TRBJ2-7; 12 bases line up with TRBD1. V lost 1 base and J lost 1; bases outside the gene matches: 5. The CDR3 has 17 residues. Germline-derived CDR1 and CDR2 are KGHSH and LQKENI. The CDR3 is CASSPLGGQGASYEQYF. Written as DNA, the CDR3 is TGTGCCAGCTCACCACTAGGGGGACAGGGGGCTTCCTACGAGCAGTACTTC.

The rearrangement uses TRBV2 and TRBJ2-5; TRBD1 matches at 8 bases. Germline CDR1 SNHLY, CDR2 FYNNEI. This CDR3 is built from 17 residues. The V segment lost 6 bases and the J segment 4 bases; nucleotides outside the gene matches: 16. The CDR3 spells CASSLRTGWGIIETQYF. The CDR3 bases are TGTGCCAGCAGCCTCCGGACAGGGTGGGGGATCATAGAGACCCAGTACTTC.

The chain links TRBV28 to TRBJ1-2; 9 nucleotides match TRBD1. Germline V gives CDR1 MDHEN, CDR2 SYDVKM. CDR3 length: 13 residues. Trimming at V came to 6 bases and at J to 7 bases, leaving 6 bases not matched to a gene. The CDR3 DNA reads as TGTGCCAGCAGCCTACAGGGGGCTGCTGGCTACACCTTC. Its translation: CASSLQGAAGYTF.

V usage is TRBV4-2 and J usage is TRBJ1-3; tentatively, D is TRBD1 (5 bases). There are 18 residues in the CDR3. From germline, CDR1 is LGHNA and CDR2 YNFKEQ. Trimming shortened V by 0 bases and J by 0 bases, and 15 bases separated the two germline ends. The CDR3 sequence is CASSQDMLGTGSGNTIYF. The DNA of the CDR3 is TGTGCCAGCAGCCAAGATATGTTGGGTACAGGCTCTGGAAACACCATATATTTT.

The chain combines TRBV24-1 with TRBJ1-4; D is possibly TRBD1 (6 bases). The CDR3 extends over 15 amino acids. Germline V gene sequence: CDR1 KGHDR, CDR2 SFDVKD. Trimming took off 4 bases at V and 7 bases at J, with 15 bases between the two ends. The CDR3 is CATSETTGSSEKLFF. DNA of the CDR3: TGTGCCACCAGTGAAACTACAGGGAGTAGTGAAAAACTGTTTTTT.

The gene calls are TRBV7-9 and TRBJ2-1; the match to TRBD2 covers 7 bases. The CDR3 totals 16 residues. Germline CDR1 is SEHNR and CDR2 is FQNEAQ (reference sequence). V was clipped by 3 bases and J by 0 bases; unmatched bases: 5. In DNA, the CDR3 is TGTGCCAGCAGCTTTGCTAGCGGCAGCTCCTACAATGAGCAGTTCTTC. Translation: CASSFASGSSYNEQFF. The full variable domain, with the rest looked up from reference TRBV7-9 and TRBJ2-1, is DTGVSQNPRHKITKRGQNVTFRCDPISEHNRLYWYRQTLGQGPEFLTYFQNEAQLEKSRLLSDRFSAERPKGSFSTLEIQRTEQGDSAMYLCASSFASGSSYNEQFFGPGTRLTVL.

The V gene is TRBV2, the J gene TRBJ2-1; D possibly corresponds to TRBD2 (5 bases). Germline V gene lookup returns CDR1 SNHLY and CDR2 FYNNEI. CDR3 length equals 13 residues. Trimming cost V 8 bases and J 6 bases, with 14 bases left between them. The CDR3 loop reads CASDLLGLNEQFF. The CDR3 DNA sequence: TGTGCCAGCGACCTACTAGGACTCAATGAGCAGTTCTTC.

The J gene is TRBJ1-1, the V gene TRBV7-9; the match to TRBD1 covers 11 bases. Germline V gives CDR1 SEHNR, CDR2 FQNEAQ (reference sequence). This CDR3 has 15 residues. The junction had 4 bases not matched to a gene; V was cut back by 3 bases and J by 4 bases. The CDR3 nucleotides are TGTGCCAGCAGCTTGGGACAGGGGGAGGTCACTGAAGCTTTCTTT. Translating it yields CASSLGQGEVTEAFF.